This T cell receptor (beta chain) is from a study of T-cell reconstitution after alpha-beta-depleted transplantation in children. Germline CDR1 reads SGHRS; CDR2 reads YFSETQ. The ends were cut back, 0 bases at V and 2 bases at J, with 12 bases in the middle. The CDR3 loop spans 16 amino acids. This clonotype was recorded many times. Unique molecular identifiers were built into the TCRbeta library. TCRdb reprocessed the PCR reads via MiXCR and lists one record per CDR3 protein. Among roughly 200,000 distinct CDR3 sequences listed, around 7% were seen once. The TCR was taken from a human donor who donated a stem cell graft to a child with Wiskott-Aldrich syndrome. The chain has TRBV5-1 and TRBJ2-1, with D perhaps assigned TRBD1 or TRBD2 (6 bases each). Material: PBMCs from the stem cell graft donor, obtained from the stem cell graft. The CDR3 here is CASSLAGARTYNEQFF. Written as DNA, the CDR3 is TGCGCCAGCAGCTTGGCGGGGGCACGTACCTACAATGAGCAGTTCTTC.